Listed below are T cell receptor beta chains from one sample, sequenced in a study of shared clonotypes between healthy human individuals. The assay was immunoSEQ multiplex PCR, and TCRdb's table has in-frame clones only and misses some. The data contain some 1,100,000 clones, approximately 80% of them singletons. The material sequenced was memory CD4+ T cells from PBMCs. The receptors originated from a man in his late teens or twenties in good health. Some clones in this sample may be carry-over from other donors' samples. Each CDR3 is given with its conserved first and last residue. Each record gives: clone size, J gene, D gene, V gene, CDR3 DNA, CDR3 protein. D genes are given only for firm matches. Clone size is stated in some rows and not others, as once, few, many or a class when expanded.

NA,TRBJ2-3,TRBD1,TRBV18,TGTGCCAGCTCACCGGGACAGGGGTCAGATACGCAGTATTTT,CASSPGQGSDTQYF
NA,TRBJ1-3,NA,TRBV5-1,TGCGCCAGCAGCTGGGAGAACTCTGGAAACACCATATATTTT,CASSWENSGNTIYF
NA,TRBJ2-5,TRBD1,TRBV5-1,TGCGCCAGCAGCTACTTTCCAGGGGGCCCAACGCAAGAGACCCAGTACTTC,CASSYFPGGPTQETQYF
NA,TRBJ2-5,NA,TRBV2,TGTGCCAGCAGTGGAACAGCCTTGGGAGAGACCCAGTACTTC,CASSGTALGETQYF
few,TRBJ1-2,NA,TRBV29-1,TGCAGCGTTGGGTCGAGAAATGGCTACACCTTC,CSVGSRNGYTF
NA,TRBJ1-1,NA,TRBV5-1,TGCGCCAGCTACCCTAGTATAGGGGGCACTGAAGCTTTCTTT,CASYPSIGGTEAFF
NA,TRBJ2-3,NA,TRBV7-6,TGTGCCAGCAGCTCTAGACAGGAATCAGATACGCAGTATTTT,CASSSRQESDTQYF
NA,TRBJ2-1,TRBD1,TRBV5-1,TGCGCCAGCAGCAGAGGGGGACAGGGCCATGAGCAGTTCTTC,CASSRGGQGHEQFF
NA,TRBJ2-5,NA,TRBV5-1,TGCGCCAGCAGCCCTACCCCGACTAGTCCCCAAGAGACCCAGTACTTC,CASSPTPTSPQETQYF
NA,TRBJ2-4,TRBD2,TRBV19,TGTGCCAGTAGAGACAGCGGGAGGACGGCCAAAAACATTCAGTACTTC,CASRDSGRTAKNIQYF
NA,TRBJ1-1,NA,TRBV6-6,TGTGCCAGCAGGCCCCCGGGTAGGACAGCTAACACTGAAGCTTTCTTT,CASRPPGRTANTEAFF
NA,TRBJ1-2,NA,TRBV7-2,TGTGCCAGCAGCTTAAGGTTGGAGGGCGGCTACACCTTC,CASSLRLEGGYTF
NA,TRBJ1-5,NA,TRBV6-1,TGTGCCGGGACCCGAGGGGGGAATCAGCCCCAGCATTTT,CAGTRGGNQPQHF
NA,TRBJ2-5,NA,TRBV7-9,TGTGCCAGCAGCTTTAGAGAGCAAGAGACCCAGTACTTC,CASSFREQETQYF
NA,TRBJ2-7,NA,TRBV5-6,TGTGCCAGCAGCTTGTTCGCCGGCGACCGCTCCTACGAGCAGTACTTC,CASSLFAGDRSYEQYF
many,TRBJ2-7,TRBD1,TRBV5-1,TGCGCCAGCAGCTCCTATACAGGGGCGAACTACGAGCAGTACTTC,CASSSYTGANYEQYF